The sequence of this T cell receptor (beta chain) was determined in a study of T-cell memory formation after mild COVID-19. TCRdb used MiXCR to reprocess the 5' RACE reads, holding one entry per CDR3 protein. The sample holds about 290,000 distinct CDR3 sequences, 15% to 20% seen once. The germline V gene has CDR1 MNHEY and CDR2 SVGAGI. The CDR3 is made up of 14 amino acids. Deletions cut 4 bases from V and 3 bases from J, with 11 bases between. Sequencing input: PBMCs or a T cell subset sorted from them (not recorded which). The rearrangement joins TRBV6-5 to TRBJ2-3; D call uncertain. This receptor was taken from a man aged 18 to 30 who had mild COVID-19 (a few samples of this study predate the infection). Cell type and time point are not known. In DNA form, the CDR3 reads TGTGCCAGCAGTTTCGAGCTTAGGACAGATACGCAGTATTTT. This sequence encodes CASSFELRTDTQYF.